One TCR beta chain is described in this entry. Following RNA extraction, reverse transcription yielded cDNA that acted as the sequencing template. Assay: immunoSEQ multiplex PCR; the TCRdb copy retains only in-frame clones and omits some. The sample holds about 150,000 clones, around two thirds seen once. The sample is drawn from a study of CD8+ T cells in alopecia areata. CDR1 and CDR2 from the germline V gene are PRHDT and FYEKMQ (reference sequence). The CDR3 is 15 residues long. V dropped 5 bases and J dropped 3; count of bases not matched to a gene: 10. The receptor comes from a human donor in good health. The V gene is TRBV13, the J gene TRBJ2-7; 7 nucleotides match TRBD2. Sequenced: CD8+ T cells sorted from blood. The CDR3 bases are TGTGCCAGCAGCCATCCTAGCGGATCTATCTACGAGCAGTACTTC. It specifies CASSHPSGSIYEQYF.